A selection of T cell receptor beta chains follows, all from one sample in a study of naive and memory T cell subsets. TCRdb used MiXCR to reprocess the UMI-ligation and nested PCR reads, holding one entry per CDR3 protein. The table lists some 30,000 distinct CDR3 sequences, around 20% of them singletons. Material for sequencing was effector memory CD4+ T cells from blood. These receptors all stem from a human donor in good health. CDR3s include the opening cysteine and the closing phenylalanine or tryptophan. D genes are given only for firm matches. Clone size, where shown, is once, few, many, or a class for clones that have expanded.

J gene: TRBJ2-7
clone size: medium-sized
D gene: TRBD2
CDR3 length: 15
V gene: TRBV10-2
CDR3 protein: CASTPTSGRGGEQYF
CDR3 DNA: TGCGCCAGCACCCCGACTAGCGGGAGAGGTGGCGAGCAGTACTTC

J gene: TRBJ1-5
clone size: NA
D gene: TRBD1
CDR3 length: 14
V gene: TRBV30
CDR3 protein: CAWSRTGFNQPKHF
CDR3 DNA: TGTGCCTGGAGTCGGACAGGGTTTAATCAGCCCAAGCATTTT

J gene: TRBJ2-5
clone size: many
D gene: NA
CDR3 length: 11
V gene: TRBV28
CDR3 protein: CASSTMGTQYF
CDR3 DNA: TGTGCCAGCAGTACGATGGGGACCCAGTACTTC

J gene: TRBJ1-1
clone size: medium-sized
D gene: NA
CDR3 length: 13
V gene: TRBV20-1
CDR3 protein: CSAPSEMNTEAFF
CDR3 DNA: TGCAGTGCCCCATCCGAAATGAACACTGAAGCTTTCTTT

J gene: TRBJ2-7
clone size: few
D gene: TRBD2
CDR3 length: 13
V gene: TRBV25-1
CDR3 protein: CASGGLAGYEQYF
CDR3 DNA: TGTGCCAGCGGGGGACTAGCGGGATACGAGCAGTACTTC

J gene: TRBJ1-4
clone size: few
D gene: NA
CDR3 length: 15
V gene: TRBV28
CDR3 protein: CASSLSTTGKEKLFF
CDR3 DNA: TGTGCCAGCAGTTTATCGACGACAGGAAAAGAAAAACTGTTTTTT

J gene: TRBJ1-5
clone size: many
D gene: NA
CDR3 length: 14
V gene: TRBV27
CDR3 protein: CAAGGPSSNQPQHF
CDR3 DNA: TGTGCCGCGGGGGGACCCAGTAGCAATCAGCCCCAGCATTTT

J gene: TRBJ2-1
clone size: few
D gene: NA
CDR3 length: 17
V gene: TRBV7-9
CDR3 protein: CASSFPTGESSYNEQFF
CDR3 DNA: TGTGCCAGCAGCTTTCCCACTGGAGAAAGCTCCTACAATGAGCAGTTCTTC

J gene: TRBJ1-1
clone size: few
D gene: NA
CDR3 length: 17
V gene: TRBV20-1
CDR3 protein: CSARDPRMGIMDTEAFF
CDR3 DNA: TGCAGTGCTAGAGATCCGCGAATGGGCATAATGGACACTGAAGCTTTCTTT

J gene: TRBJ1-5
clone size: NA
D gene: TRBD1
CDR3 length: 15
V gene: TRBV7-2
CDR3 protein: CASSLGQGLNQPQHF
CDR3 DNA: TGTGCCAGCAGCCTTGGACAGGGCCTCAATCAGCCCCAGCATTTT

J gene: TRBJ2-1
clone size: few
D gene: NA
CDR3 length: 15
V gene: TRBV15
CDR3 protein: CATATGGLLGNEQFF
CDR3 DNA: TGTGCCACCGCAACCGGGGGGCTTCTGGGGAATGAGCAGTTCTTC

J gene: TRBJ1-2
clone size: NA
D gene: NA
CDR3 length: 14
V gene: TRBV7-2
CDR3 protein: CASSPALDDHGYTF
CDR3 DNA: TGTGCCAGCAGCCCAGCCCTAGATGACCATGGCTACACCTTC

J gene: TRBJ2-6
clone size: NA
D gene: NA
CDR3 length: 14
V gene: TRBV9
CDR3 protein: CASSLHLGANVLTF
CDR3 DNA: TGTGCCAGCAGCCTCCACCTCGGGGCCAACGTCCTGACTTTC

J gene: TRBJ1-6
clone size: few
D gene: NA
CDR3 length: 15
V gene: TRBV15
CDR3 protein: CATSRDSRGGSPLHF
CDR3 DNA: TGTGCCACCAGCAGAGATAGCAGGGGTGGTTCACCCCTCCACTTT

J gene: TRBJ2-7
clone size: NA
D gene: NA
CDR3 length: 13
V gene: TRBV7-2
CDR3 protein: CASSLSPTYEQYF
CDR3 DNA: TGTGCCAGCAGCTTAAGCCCGACCTACGAGCAGTACTTC

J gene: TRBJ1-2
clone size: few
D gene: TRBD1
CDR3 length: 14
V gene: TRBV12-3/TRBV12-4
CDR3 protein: CASSLGQVNYGYTF
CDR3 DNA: TGTGCCAGCAGTTTGGGACAGGTGAACTATGGCTACACCTTC

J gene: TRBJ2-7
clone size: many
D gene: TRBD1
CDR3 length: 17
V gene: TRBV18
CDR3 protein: CASSLYSLDRGGNEQYF
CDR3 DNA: TGTGCCAGCTCACTTTACTCCTTGGACAGGGGCGGCAACGAGCAGTACTTC

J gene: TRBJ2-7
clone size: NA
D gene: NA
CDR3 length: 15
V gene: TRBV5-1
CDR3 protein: CASSYKGETLGEQYF
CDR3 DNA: TGCGCCAGCAGCTACAAGGGGGAGACTTTGGGCGAGCAGTACTTC

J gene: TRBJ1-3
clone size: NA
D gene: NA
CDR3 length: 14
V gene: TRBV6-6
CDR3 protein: CASSYGMLGNTIYF
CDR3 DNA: TGTGCCAGCAGTTACGGGATGCTGGGAAACACCATATATTTT

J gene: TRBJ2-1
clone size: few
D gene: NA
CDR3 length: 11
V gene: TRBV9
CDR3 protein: CASSVGNVQFF
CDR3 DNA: TGTGCCAGCAGCGTAGGTAATGTACAGTTCTTC

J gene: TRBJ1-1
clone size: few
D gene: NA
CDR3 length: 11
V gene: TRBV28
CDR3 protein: CASRENTEAFF
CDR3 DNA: TGTGCCAGCAGGGAGAACACTGAAGCTTTCTTT

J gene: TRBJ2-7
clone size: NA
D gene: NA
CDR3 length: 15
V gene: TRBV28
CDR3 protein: CASSFPRTYSYEQYF
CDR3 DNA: TGTGCCAGCAGTTTCCCTAGGACTTACTCCTACGAGCAGTACTTC

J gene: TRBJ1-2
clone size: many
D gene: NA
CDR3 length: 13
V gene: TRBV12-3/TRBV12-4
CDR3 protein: CASSLGRQYGYTF
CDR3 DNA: TGTGCCAGCAGTTTAGGACGACAGTATGGCTACACCTTC

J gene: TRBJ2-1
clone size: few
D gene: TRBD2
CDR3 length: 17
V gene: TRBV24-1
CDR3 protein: CATSDWTSDNSYNEQFF
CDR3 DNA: TGTGCCACCAGTGATTGGACTAGCGACAACTCCTACAATGAGCAGTTCTTC

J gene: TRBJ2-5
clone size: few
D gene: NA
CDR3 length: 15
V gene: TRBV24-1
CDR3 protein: CATSDSGQPWMTQYF
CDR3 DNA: TGTGCCACCAGTGATTCCGGACAGCCATGGATGACCCAGTACTTC

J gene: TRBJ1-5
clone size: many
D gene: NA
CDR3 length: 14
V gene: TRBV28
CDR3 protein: CAIAPRRLNQPQHF
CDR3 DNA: TGTGCCATCGCACCCCGCAGGTTAAATCAGCCCCAGCATTTT

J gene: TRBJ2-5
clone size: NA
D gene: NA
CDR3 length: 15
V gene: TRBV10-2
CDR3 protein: CASSRSGLFQETQYF
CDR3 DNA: TGCGCCAGCAGCCGAAGCGGGCTGTTCCAAGAGACCCAGTACTTC

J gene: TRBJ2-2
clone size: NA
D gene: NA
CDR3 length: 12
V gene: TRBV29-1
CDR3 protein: CSGKLGPGELFF
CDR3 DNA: TGCAGCGGCAAACTTGGGCCCGGGGAGCTGTTTTTT

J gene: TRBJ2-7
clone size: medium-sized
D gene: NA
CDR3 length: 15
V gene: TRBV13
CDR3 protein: CASSLFQDPTYEQYF
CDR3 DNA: TGTGCCAGCAGCTTATTCCAGGACCCTACCTACGAGCAGTACTTC

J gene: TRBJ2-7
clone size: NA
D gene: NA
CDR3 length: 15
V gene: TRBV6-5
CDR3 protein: CASSRRTHGAYEQYF
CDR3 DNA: TGTGCCAGCAGTAGACGGACTCACGGGGCCTACGAGCAGTACTTC

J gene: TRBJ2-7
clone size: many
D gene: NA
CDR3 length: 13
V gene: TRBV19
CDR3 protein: CASSLRTTYEQYF
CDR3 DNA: TGTGCCAGTAGTCTCCGGACAACCTACGAGCAGTACTTC

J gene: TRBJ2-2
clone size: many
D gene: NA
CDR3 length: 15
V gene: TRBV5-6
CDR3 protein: CASSLGVRFTGELFF
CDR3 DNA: TGTGCCAGCAGCTTGGGGGTCAGATTCACCGGGGAGCTGTTTTTT

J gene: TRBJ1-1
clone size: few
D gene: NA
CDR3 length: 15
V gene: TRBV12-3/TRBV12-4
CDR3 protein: CASSPPKGKVTEAFF
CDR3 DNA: TGTGCCAGCAGTCCGCCTAAGGGTAAGGTCACTGAAGCTTTCTTT

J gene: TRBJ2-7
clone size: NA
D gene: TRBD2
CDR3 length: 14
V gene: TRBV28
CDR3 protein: CASSNWREAGEQYF
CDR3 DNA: TGTGCCAGCAGCAACTGGCGGGAGGCAGGCGAGCAGTACTTC

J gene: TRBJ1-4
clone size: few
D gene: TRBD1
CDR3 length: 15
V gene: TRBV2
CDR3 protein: CASTRQGKRREKLFF
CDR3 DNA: TGTGCCAGCACCAGACAGGGGAAACGCCGAGAAAAACTGTTTTTT

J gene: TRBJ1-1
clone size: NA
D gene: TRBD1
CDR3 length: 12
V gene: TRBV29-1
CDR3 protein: CSVTDRGYRAFF
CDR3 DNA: TGCAGCGTTACCGACAGGGGGTATAGGGCTTTCTTT

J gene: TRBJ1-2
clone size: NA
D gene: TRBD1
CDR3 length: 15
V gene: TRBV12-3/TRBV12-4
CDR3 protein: CASNPPRTGEGGYTF
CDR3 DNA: TGTGCCAGCAATCCACCCCGGACAGGGGAGGGTGGCTACACCTTC

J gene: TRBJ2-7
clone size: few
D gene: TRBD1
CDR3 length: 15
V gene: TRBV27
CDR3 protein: CASSLRRTGSYEQYF
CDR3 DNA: TGTGCCAGCAGTTTAAGACGGACAGGTTCCTACGAGCAGTACTTC

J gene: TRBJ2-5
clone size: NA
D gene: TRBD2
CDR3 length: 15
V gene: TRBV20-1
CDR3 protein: CSARGPPGREETQYF
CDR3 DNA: TGCAGTGCTAGAGGACCCCCAGGGAGGGAAGAGACCCAGTACTTC

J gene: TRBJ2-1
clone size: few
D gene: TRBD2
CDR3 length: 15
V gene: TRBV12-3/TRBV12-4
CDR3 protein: CASSQRGASYNEQFF
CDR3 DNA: TGTGCCAGCAGTCAGCGGGGGGCCTCCTACAATGAGCAGTTCTTC

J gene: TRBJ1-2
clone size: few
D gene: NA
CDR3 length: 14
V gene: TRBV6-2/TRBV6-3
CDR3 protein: CASRPRQVGGGYTF
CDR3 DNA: TGTGCCAGCAGGCCCAGACAGGTCGGCGGGGGCTACACCTTC

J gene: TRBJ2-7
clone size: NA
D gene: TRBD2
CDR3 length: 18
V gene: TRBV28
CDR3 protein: CASSRGGTSGRESYEQYF
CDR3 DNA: TGTGCCAGCAGTCGAGGGGGGACTAGCGGGAGGGAATCCTACGAGCAGTACTTC

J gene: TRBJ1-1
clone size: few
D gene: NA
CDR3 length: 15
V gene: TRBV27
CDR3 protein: CASSFNIKMNTEAFF
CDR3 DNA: TGTGCCAGCAGTTTTAACATTAAGATGAACACTGAAGCTTTCTTT

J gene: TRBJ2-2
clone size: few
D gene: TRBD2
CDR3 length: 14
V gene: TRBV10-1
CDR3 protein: CASSELALTGELFF
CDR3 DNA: TGCGCCAGCAGTGAACTAGCGCTGACCGGGGAGCTGTTTTTT

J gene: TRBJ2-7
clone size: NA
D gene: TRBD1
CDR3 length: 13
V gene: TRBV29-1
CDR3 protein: CSVSPGQGSVQYF
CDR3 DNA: TGCAGCGTCTCACCGGGACAGGGCTCGGTGCAGTACTTC

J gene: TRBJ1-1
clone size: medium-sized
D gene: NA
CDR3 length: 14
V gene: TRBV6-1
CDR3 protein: CASSPDISNTEAFF
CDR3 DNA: TGTGCCAGCAGTCCGGACATCTCGAACACTGAAGCTTTCTTT

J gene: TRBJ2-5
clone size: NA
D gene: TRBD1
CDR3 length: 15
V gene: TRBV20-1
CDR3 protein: CSASFGQGISETQYF
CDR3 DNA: TGCAGTGCTAGTTTCGGACAGGGGATTTCGGAGACCCAGTACTTC

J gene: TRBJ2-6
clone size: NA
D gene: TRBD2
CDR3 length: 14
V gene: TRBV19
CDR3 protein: CASIGRAGANVLTF
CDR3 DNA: TGTGCCAGTATTGGGAGGGCTGGGGCCAACGTCCTGACTTTC

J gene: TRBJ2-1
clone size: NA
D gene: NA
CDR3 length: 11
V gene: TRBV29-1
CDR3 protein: CSAAWGDEQFF
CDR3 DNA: TGCAGCGCGGCTTGGGGGGATGAGCAGTTCTTC

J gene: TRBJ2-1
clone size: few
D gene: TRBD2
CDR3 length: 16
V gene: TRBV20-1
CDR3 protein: CSASEVVAGGYNEQFF
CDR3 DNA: TGCAGTGCGTCAGAGGTTGTAGCGGGAGGGTACAATGAGCAGTTCTTC

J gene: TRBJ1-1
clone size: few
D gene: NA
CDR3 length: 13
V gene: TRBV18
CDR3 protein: CASSPGPNTEAFF
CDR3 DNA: TGTGCCAGCTCACCAGGCCCGAACACTGAAGCTTTCTTT

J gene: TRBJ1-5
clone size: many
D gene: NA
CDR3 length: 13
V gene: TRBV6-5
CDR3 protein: CASSYGRNQPQHF
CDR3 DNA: TGTGCCAGCAGTTACGGGAGGAATCAGCCCCAGCATTTT

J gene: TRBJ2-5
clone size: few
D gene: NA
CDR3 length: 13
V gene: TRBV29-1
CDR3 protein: CSVPGPRQETQYF
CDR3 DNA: TGCAGCGTTCCGGGACCCCGGCAAGAGACCCAGTACTTC

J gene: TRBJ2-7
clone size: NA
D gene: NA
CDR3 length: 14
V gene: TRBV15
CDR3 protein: CATSRDASDGEQYF
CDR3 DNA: TGTGCCACCAGCAGAGATGCTAGCGACGGGGAGCAGTACTTC